Listed below are T cell receptor beta chains from one sample, sequenced in a study of T cell clonotyping in hematopoietic cell transplantation. Sequenced by immunoSEQ multiplex PCR; TCRdb stores in-frame clones only, minus some. The table records about 7,200 clones, roughly 96% of them present only once. Sequences were derived from PBMCs, sampled 30 days after allogeneic stem cell transplant. These receptors all come from a male patient aged 40-50 years who had an allogeneic stem cell transplant from a related donor, so the T cells may come from the graft donor. Some clones in this sample may be carry-over from other donors' samples. Both conserved end residues are trimmed from each CDR3.

v_gene: TRBV5-6; len: 13; CDR3aa: ASSRHPLGDYGYT
v_gene: TRBV30; len: 12; CDR3aa: AWSVSTGNQPQH
v_gene: TRBV6-6; len: 11; CDR3aa: ASSYSRAEKLF
v_gene: TRBV29-1; len: 11; CDR3aa: SVEGQGGYEQY
v_gene: TRBV5-5; len: 11; CDR3aa: ASSSWLDYGYT
v_gene: TRBV5-6; len: 15; CDR3aa: ASSLAGDIRSNYGYT
v_gene: TRBV5-1; len: 12; CDR3aa: ASSLADRRDGRY
v_gene: TRBV25-1; len: 12; CDR3aa: ASREWVYQETQY
v_gene: TRBV6-5; len: 12; CDR3aa: ASRGAASTDTQY
v_gene: TRBV11-3; len: 11; CDR3aa: ASSLGDRGGYT
v_gene: TRBV4-3; len: 13; CDR3aa: ASSQDYGRGSGYT
v_gene: TRBV27; len: 14; CDR3aa: ASSSGTGGGNYGYT
v_gene: TRBV28; len: 11; CDR3aa: ASRPTGVHEQY
v_gene: TRBV29-1; len: 12; CDR3aa: SVESGRCLLEQY
v_gene: TRBV27; len: 13; CDR3aa: ATRPINFYNSPLH
v_gene: TRBV5-1; len: 11; CDR3aa: ASSQDRGYEQY
v_gene: TRBV1; len: 17; CDR3aa: TSSQDLPPSGGIQETQY
v_gene: TRBV29-1; len: 11; CDR3aa: SAKRDGGHEQY
v_gene: TRBV6-1; len: 12; CDR3aa: ASSPTGPSTEAF
v_gene: TRBV30; len: 9; CDR3aa: AWSTNEKLF
v_gene: TRBV6-1; len: 12; CDR3aa: ASSERPERQPQH
v_gene: TRBV5-6; len: 14; CDR3aa: ASSALLAGGPNEQF
v_gene: TRBV29-1; len: 13; CDR3aa: SVGGSGHSYNEQF
v_gene: TRBV2; len: 13; CDR3aa: ASREGTAYNYGYT
v_gene: TRBV5-6; len: 11; CDR3aa: ASQQGMGYEQY
v_gene: TRBV2; len: 8; CDR3aa: ASKEGEQF